The T cell receptor (beta chain) under discussion was sequenced for a study of T cells in localized non-small cell lung cancer. General study results and limits: In adjacent lung appeared a median around 55 of the top 100 tumor clones.

Two independent pathologists confirmed no atypia in lung taken at least 2 cm from tumor. CDR1 and CDR2 from the germline V gene are WSHSY and SAAADI. Trimming at V came to 5 bases and at J to 0 bases, leaving 3 bases not matched to a gene. The CDR3 has 14 amino acids. Turning to this clone: Its antigen is not identified.

Generated by immunoSEQ multiplex PCR, the TCRdb table keeps only in-frame clones and is missing some. The data contain a few thousand clones, under 30% of them singletons. The chain is built from TRBV10-2 and TRBJ2-7, with 8 bases matching TRBD1. This clonotype was sampled from a man aged 35-69 years with stage II squamous cell lung carcinoma. The sequenced sample was normal lung tissue next to the tumor, obtained before any cancer treatment. CDR3: CASSFTGGSYEQYF. The CDR3 nucleotides read TGCGCCAGCAGTTTCACAGGGGGCTCCTACGAGCAGTACTTC.